The entry below gives a single T cell receptor beta chain sequence along with its context. Its antigen is undetermined. This sample is drawn from a study of cytomegalovirus exposure and HLA in healthy donors. Points from the study as a whole: Roughly even sequencing depth across donors was the assumption behind the presence/absence analyses. Overall, approximately 150 TCR beta chains were annotated as cytomegalovirus-associated. Donor immune exposure was known only as CMV serostatus.

Germline V lookup: CDR1 SGHNT, CDR2 YYREEE (reference sequence). CDR3 length equals 17 residues. Trimming left V 0 bases short and J 0 bases short, with 12 bases between. The study ran its PCR with 60 Vbeta and 13 Jbeta primers. Sequencing used immunoSEQ multiplex PCR; TCRdb keeps in-frame clones, though not all of them. Seen here are approximately 130,000 clones, roughly three quarters observed once, and the top ten hold about 1%. The rearrangement links TRBV5-4 to TRBJ1-4, with D unclear. This clonotype was obtained from a male donor in good health and CMV-seronegative. Source material: PBMCs. CDR3 loop: CASSLGVTSATNEKLFF. The CDR3 DNA reads TGTGCCAGCAGCTTGGGAGTTACTTCTGCAACTAATGAAAAACTGTTTTTT.